Listed below are T cell receptor beta chains from one sample, sequenced in a study of T cell responses to AZD1222 COVID-19 vaccine. Measured with immunoSEQ multiplex PCR; TCRdb has only the in-frame clones, and not every one. The sample yields about 180,000 clones, 90% to 95% seen once. The sequencing used peripheral blood, collected 28 days after the second dose of the MenACWY control vaccine. The receptor set was obtained from an adult who received the MenACWY meningococcal vaccine as a control. CDR3s include the opening cysteine and the closing phenylalanine or tryptophan. The order of the fields is V gene, clone size, D gene, J gene, CDR3 DNA, CDR3 protein. The D gene is left open where the match is weak. Rows give clone size only sometimes, using once, few, many, or a class for an expanded clone.

TRBV12-3/TRBV12-4	-	TRBD1	TRBJ1-1	TGTGCCAGCAGTGTCTACAGGGGCACTGAAGCTTTCTTT	CASSVYRGTEAFF
TRBV7-2	-	-	TRBJ1-4	TGTGCCAGCAGCTTACGGGCGACAGGCTCGAATGAAAAACTGTTTTTT	CASSLRATGSNEKLFF
TRBV19	once	TRBD2	TRBJ2-3	TGTGCCAGTAGCGTCTCTGGGGGGGGGATAACAGATACGCAGTATTTT	CASSVSGGGITDTQYF
TRBV11-2	-	-	TRBJ1-1	TGTGCCAGCAGCTTAGTGACTCTCACTGAAGCTTTCTTT	CASSLVTLTEAFF
TRBV3-1/TRBV3-2	-	TRBD1	TRBJ1-5	TGTGCCAGCAGCCAAGGAGGGACAGGGGTAAGAAGCAATCAGCCCCAGCATTTT	CASSQGGTGVRSNQPQHF
TRBV11-2	-	-	TRBJ1-6	TGTGCCAGCAGCTTTAGTTTTAGGAGGAATAATTCACCCCTCCACTTT	CASSFSFRRNNSPLHF
TRBV19	-	-	TRBJ1-5	TGTGCCAGTAGTACCGGCGGAGCCCGAAGGCAGCCCCAGCATTTT	CASSTGGARRQPQHF
TRBV5-4	once	TRBD2	TRBJ2-5	TGTGCCAGCAGCCCCGGGACTAGCGGGGGTACAGAGACCCAGTACTTC	CASSPGTSGGTETQYF
TRBV7-8	-	-	TRBJ2-7	TGTGCCAGCAGCCTCCTGGGGGGGGGCGCGTTATACGAGCAGTACTTC	CASSLLGGGALYEQYF
TRBV18	once	-	TRBJ2-7	TGTGCCAGCTCACCACGGTTGAACTCCTACGAGCAGTACTTC	CASSPRLNSYEQYF
TRBV14	-	-	TRBJ1-3	TGTGCCAGCAGCCAAGAGAAGGTGTTCGGAAACACCATATATTTT	CASSQEKVFGNTIYF
TRBV6-5	-	TRBD1	TRBJ2-5	TGTGCCAGCAGTAGCCGACAGGGAAGCCAAGAGACCCAGTACTTC	CASSSRQGSQETQYF
TRBV5-1	-	TRBD1	TRBJ2-7	TGCGCCAGCAGCCATGGACAGGGAACCTACGAGCAGTACTTC	CASSHGQGTYEQYF
TRBV5-1	once	-	TRBJ2-5	TGCGCCAGCAGCCCTGGACTACTCCAAGAGACCCAGTACTTC	CASSPGLLQETQYF
TRBV7-9	-	-	TRBJ1-3	TGTGCCAGCAGCTGGACCCTCTCCTCTGGAAACACCATATATTTT	CASSWTLSSGNTIYF
TRBV2	-	-	TRBJ1-3	TGTGCCAGCAGTATGACCGTCTACTCTGGAAACACCATATATTTT	CASSMTVYSGNTIYF
TRBV5-1	-	-	TRBJ2-7	TGCGCCAGCACGAGGGGCGATCCCACGTCAGAGCAGTACTTC	CASTRGDPTSEQYF
TRBV7-8	few	-	TRBJ1-3	TGTGCCAGCAGCCCCCGGACCTCTGGAAACACCATATATTTT	CASSPRTSGNTIYF
TRBV19	-	-	TRBJ1-5	TGTGCCAGTGGTCGCAATCAGCCCCAGCATTTT	CASGRNQPQHF
TRBV18	-	TRBD1	TRBJ1-1	TGTGCCAGCTCACCCTCGCGGACAGGGAACACTGAAGCTTTCTTT	CASSPSRTGNTEAFF
TRBV28	once	-	TRBJ1-2	TGTGCCAGCAGTGTCGGAGGGAGCCCTATCTATGGCTACACCTTC	CASSVGGSPIYGYTF
TRBV6-4	-	-	TRBJ2-7	TGTGCCAGCAGTGAAGCGGCAGGGGCAAAGCAGTACTTC	CASSEAAGAKQYF
TRBV12-3/TRBV12-4	-	-	TRBJ1-1	TGTGCCAGCATGAGAGGGGGGAACACTGAAGCTTTCTTT	CASMRGGNTEAFF
TRBV4-3	-	TRBD1	TRBJ1-4	TGCGCCAGCAGCCAAGAAGACAGGGTCGATGAAAAACTGTTTTTT	CASSQEDRVDEKLFF
TRBV14	few	-	TRBJ2-7	TGTGCCAGCCAAAAGGGGGGGCGTAGCTACGAGCAGTACTTC	CASQKGGRSYEQYF
TRBV5-6	-	-	TRBJ1-4	TGTGCCAGCAGCTTGGCAGGGGAGGGTACGGCTAATGAAAAACTGTTTTTT	CASSLAGEGTANEKLFF
TRBV9	-	-	TRBJ2-5	TGTGCCAGCAGCGTAGTTCCAGCAGTTGAGACCCAGTACTTC	CASSVVPAVETQYF
TRBV3-1/TRBV3-2	once	-	TRBJ1-2	TGTGCCAGCAGCCAAGGGCAGGCCTCCAACTATGGCTACACCTTC	CASSQGQASNYGYTF
TRBV6-4	-	-	TRBJ2-1	TGTGCCAGCAGTGCAAATGATTTGGGTGAGCAGTTCTTC	CASSANDLGEQFF
TRBV5-1	-	-	TRBJ1-4	TGCGCCAGCAGCTTTTCCGAAGGCAGACGGGGAGAAAAACTGTTTTTT	CASSFSEGRRGEKLFF
TRBV6-5	-	-	TRBJ1-1	TGTGCCAGCAAGAGAACCCGGACAGCTAACACTGAAGCTTTCTTT	CASKRTRTANTEAFF
TRBV6-5	-	-	TRBJ1-3	TGTGCCAGCAGTTACTCGGCCAGGGGAAGAAACACCATATATTTT	CASSYSARGRNTIYF
TRBV5-1	-	-	TRBJ1-1	TGCGCCAGCAGCTCCAGATTTCCGGGCGGGGCCCCTAGGGTGAACACTGAAGCTTTCTTT	CASSSRFPGGAPRVNTEAFF
TRBV2	-	-	TRBJ1-2	TGTGCCAGCAGTGAAAGACAGCTCTATGGCTACACCTTC	CASSERQLYGYTF
TRBV24-1	once	-	TRBJ2-2	TGTGCCACCTCACTTTCAGGGGCCACCGGGGAGCTGTTTTTT	CATSLSGATGELFF
TRBV30	-	-	TRBJ1-1	TGTGCCTGGACTTCCGTGGCGAGACTGAACACTGAAGCTTTCTTT	CAWTSVARLNTEAFF
TRBV5-1	-	-	TRBJ1-1	TGCGCCAGCAGCTCGGGGCAGACAGGAGCTGAAGCTTTCTTT	CASSSGQTGAEAFF
TRBV18	-	-	TRBJ1-4	TGTGCCAGCCGATCGACAACTAATGAAAAACTGTTTTTT	CASRSTTNEKLFF
TRBV6-6	-	-	TRBJ2-3	TGTGCCAGCAGTTACGCAGGGAAGGGGCAGTATTTT	CASSYAGKGQYF
TRBV19	once	-	TRBJ1-5	TGTGCCAGTAGTCCGACCGGGACAAGTAATCAGCCCCAGCATTTT	CASSPTGTSNQPQHF
TRBV5-1	-	-	TRBJ2-3	TGCGCCAGCAGCTTGGACTCCATAGATACGCAGTATTTT	CASSLDSIDTQYF
TRBV5-1	-	-	TRBJ2-7	TGCGCCAGCAGCTTGGAGGCAGAGTACGAGCAGTACTTC	CASSLEAEYEQYF
TRBV7-9	-	-	TRBJ1-1	TGTGCCAGCAGCCAACAGCGGGGTGACACTGAAGCTTTCTTT	CASSQQRGDTEAFF
TRBV27	-	-	TRBJ1-3	TGTGCCAGCAGTTTACTGGGACCGAGCTCTGGAAACACCATATATTTT	CASSLLGPSSGNTIYF
TRBV11-3	-	-	TRBJ2-2	TGTGCCAGCAGCTTAAGGGTACAAGCGAACACCGGGGAGCTGTTTTTT	CASSLRVQANTGELFF
TRBV9	-	-	TRBJ2-1	TGTGCCAGCAATGAAGGCCCCGGCAATGAGCAGTTCTTC	CASNEGPGNEQFF
TRBV28	once	-	TRBJ1-2	TGTGCCAGCAGCTCGCCCCCTACCTATGGCTACACCTTC	CASSSPPTYGYTF